This TCR beta chain comes out of a study of blood T cell repertoires in COVID-19. Germline CDR1 is SGDLS and CDR2 is YYNGEE. Trimming removed 0 bases at V and 3 bases at J, with 18 bases between. The CDR3 spans 17 residues. Original data processing: The assay estimated nucleated cells by amplifying reference gene primers. Assay used: immunoSEQ multiplex PCR; TCRdb lists only in-frame clones, some missing. V and J calls and clone size are copied from that table; D and trimming were computed from the DNA. The table has hundreds of thousands of clones, under 90% seen once; the top ten hold just under 20%.

The chain employs TRBV9 and TRBJ2-5; perhaps TRBD1 as D (6 bases). Sequencing used peripheral blood. This TCR was sampled from a man between 25 and 39 years old with active or convalescent COVID-19. CDR3 protein: CASSVERGRAGEETQYF. As DNA, the CDR3 is TGTGCCAGCAGCGTAGAAAGGGGTCGGGCAGGGGAAGAGACCCAGTACTTC.